This TCR beta chain emerged from a study of T cell repertoires in cytomegalovirus infection. General study points: Across the ex vivo response, the dominant clonotypes were HLA-C-restricted CMV-specific TCR beta clonotypes.

CDR3 size: 14 residues. CDR1 is DFQATT and CDR2 is SNEGSKA in the germline V gene (reference sequence). For this clonotype: What it binds is not known. A much larger clone differs from this one at a single base, so this may be a read error.

Via MiXCR, TCRdb re-called the reads, giving one row per CDR3 protein. This sample has approximately 81,000 distinct CDR3 sequences; roughly a quarter occur once, and the top ten carry 50%. This sequence originates from a human donor in good health (CMV status not recorded). Some clones in this sample may be carry-over from other donors' samples. The V gene is TRBV20-1, the J gene TRBJ1-1; no clear D. Sequencing used CD8+ T cells from cultured PBMCs, obtained from culture after CMV antigen stimulation. CDR3 DNA sequence: TGCAGTCCTAGCGGCCGAGACATGAACACTGAAGCTTTCTTT. It codes for CSPSGRDMNTEAFF.